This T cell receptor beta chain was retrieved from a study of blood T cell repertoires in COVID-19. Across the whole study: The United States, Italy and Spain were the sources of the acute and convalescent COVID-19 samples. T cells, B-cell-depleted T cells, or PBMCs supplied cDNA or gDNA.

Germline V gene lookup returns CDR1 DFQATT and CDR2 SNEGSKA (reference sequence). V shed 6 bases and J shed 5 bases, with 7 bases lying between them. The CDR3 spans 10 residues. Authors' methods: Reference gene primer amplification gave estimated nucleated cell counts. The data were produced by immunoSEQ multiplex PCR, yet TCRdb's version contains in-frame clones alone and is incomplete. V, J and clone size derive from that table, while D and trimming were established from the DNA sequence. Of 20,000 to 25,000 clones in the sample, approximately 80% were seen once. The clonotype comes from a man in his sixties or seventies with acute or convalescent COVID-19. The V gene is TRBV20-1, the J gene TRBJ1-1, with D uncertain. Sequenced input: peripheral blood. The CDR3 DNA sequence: TGCAGTGCCCGGCGGACTGAAGCTTTCTTT. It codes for CSARRTEAFF.